What follows describes a single TCR beta chain. The CDR3 sequence is 13 residues long. V was clipped by 0 bases and J by 5 bases, with 9 bases between them. Per germline, CDR1 SGHRS and CDR2 YFSETQ. This sample is drawn from a study of blood T cell repertoires in COVID-19. Study details: Samples representing acute and convalescent COVID-19 were sourced from the United States, Italy and Spain. PBMCs, B-cell-depleted T cells, or T cells were the source of the cDNA or gDNA that made up the material.

Here immunoSEQ multiplex PCR was the method, and the copy in TCRdb shows in-frame clones only, minus some. The table includes more than 15,000 clones, roughly 89% detected once. The sequence came from a human donor in a cohort sampled during active COVID-19. J is TRBJ2-7 and V is TRBV5-1; no reliable D call. Sequencing was performed on peripheral blood. The CDR3 nucleotides read TGCGCCAGCAGCTTGGGCGGAAGCAACGAGCAGTACTTC. It yields the protein CASSLGGSNEQYF.